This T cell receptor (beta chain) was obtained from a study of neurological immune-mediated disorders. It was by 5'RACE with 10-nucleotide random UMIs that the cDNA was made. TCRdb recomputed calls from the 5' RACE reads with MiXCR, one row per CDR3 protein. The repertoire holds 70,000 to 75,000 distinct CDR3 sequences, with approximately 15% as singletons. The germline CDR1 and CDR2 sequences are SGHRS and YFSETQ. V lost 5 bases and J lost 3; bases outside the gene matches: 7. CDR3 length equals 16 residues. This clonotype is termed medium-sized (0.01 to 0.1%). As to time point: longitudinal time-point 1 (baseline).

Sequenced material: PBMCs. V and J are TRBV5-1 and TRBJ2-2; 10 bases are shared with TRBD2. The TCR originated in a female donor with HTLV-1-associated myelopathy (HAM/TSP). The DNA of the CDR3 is TGCGCCAGCAGGGACCCTAGCGGGGGTTACACCGGGGAGCTGTTTTTT. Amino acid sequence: CASRDPSGGYTGELFF.